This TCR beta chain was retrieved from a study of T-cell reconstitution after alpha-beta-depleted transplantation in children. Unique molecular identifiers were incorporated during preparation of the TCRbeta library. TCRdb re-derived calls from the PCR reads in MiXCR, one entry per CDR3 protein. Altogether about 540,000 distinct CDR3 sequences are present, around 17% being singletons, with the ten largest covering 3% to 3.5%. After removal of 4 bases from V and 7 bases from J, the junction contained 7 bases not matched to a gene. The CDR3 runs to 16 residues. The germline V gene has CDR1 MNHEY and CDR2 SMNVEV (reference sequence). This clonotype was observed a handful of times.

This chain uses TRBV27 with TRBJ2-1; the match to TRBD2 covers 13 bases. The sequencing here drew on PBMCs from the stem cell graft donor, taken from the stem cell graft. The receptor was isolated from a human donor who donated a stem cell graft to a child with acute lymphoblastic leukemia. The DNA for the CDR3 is TGTGCCAGCAGTTCCCAGATGGGACTAGCGGGAAATGAGCAGTTCTTC. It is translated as CASSSQMGLAGNEQFF.